The 26 T cell receptor beta chains below were found in one sample sequenced in a study of T cell repertoires in cytomegalovirus infection. One entry per CDR3 protein results from TCRdb running MiXCR on the reads. The sample records around 130,000 distinct CDR3 sequences, approximately 9.2% being singletons. The specimen was PBMCs. These receptor sequences come from a human donor in good health (CMV status not recorded). Some clones in this sample may be carry-over from other donors' samples.

The sample holds many counts of this clonotype. The chain joins TRBV7-6 to TRBJ2-1; the D is unclear. The CDR3 spans 14 residues. Deletions cut 2 bases from V and 5 bases from J, with 10 bases between. Germline CDR1 and CDR2: SGHVS and FNYEAQ. For the CDR3, the DNA is TGTGCCAGCAGCTTAACACAGAACAACAATGAGCAGTTCTTC. It encodes CASSLTQNNNEQFF. The variable domain in full, with the rest retrieved from reference TRBV7-6 and TRBJ2-1, is GAGVSQSPRYKVTKRGQDVALRCDPISGHVSLYWYRQALGQGPEFLTYFNYEAQQDKSGLPNDRFSAERPEGSISTLTIQRTEQRDSAMYRCASSLTQNNNEQFFGPGTRLTVL.

The chain couples TRBV5-1 to TRBJ1-1; D not certain. V lost 4 bases to trimming and J lost 0 bases, with 13 bases between them. This CDR3 has 15 amino acids. Germline lookup yields CDR1 SGHRS and CDR2 YFSETQ. As DNA, the CDR3 is TGCGCCAGCAGCGCCGATCTTAAGATGAACACTGAAGCTTTCTTT. Protein: CASSADLKMNTEAFF.

This clonotype was observed many times. The chain has TRBV10-3 and TRBJ1-1; D might be TRBD1 (6 bases). This CDR3 has 15 amino acids. V was cut by 5 bases and J by 7 bases, with 20 bases left in between. CDR1 is ENHRY, CDR2 SYGVKD, per germline. CDR3 DNA sequence: TGTGCCATCAGTCCGGGCACAGGGCCTCTTGGTGAAGCTTTCTTT. As protein: CAISPGTGPLGEAFF.

At least ten counts were recorded for this clonotype. This chain joins TRBV20-1 and TRBJ1-1; no reliable D call. The germline CDR1 and CDR2 sequences are DFQATT and SNEGSKA (reference sequence). This CDR3 contains 14 residues. V lost 2 bases and J 1 base, leaving 11 bases between the germline ends. DNA of the CDR3: TGCAGTGCTAGATGGGTCGCAGCGAACACTGAAGCTTTCTTT. The encoded protein is CSARWVAANTEAFF.

There are many counts of this clonotype. One junction end does not reproduce the germline sequence, and a read error may be involved. The V call is TRBV6-6, the J call TRBJ1-4; TRBD1 aligns across 7 bases. Per germline, CDR1 MNHNY and CDR2 SVGAGI (reference sequence). This CDR3 has 11 amino acids. The CDR3 sequence is CASTLGQLIVF. The DNA for the CDR3 is TGTGCCAGCACATTGGGACAGTTAATCGTTTTT.

With regard to this clonotype: This may arise from a read error, as a much more abundant clone is one base away. V usage is TRBV4-3 and J usage is TRBJ1-5; no firm D call. The J call is uncertain, as TRBJ2-3 better fits the DNA end. The CDR3 runs to 15 residues. CDR1 is LGHNA and CDR2 is YSLEER in the germline V gene. This CDR3 is CASSQGNNRNQPQYF. CDR3 nucleotides: TGCGCCAGCAGCCAAGGGAACAACCGCAATCAGCCCCAGTATTTT.

This clonotype was counted many times. The rearrangement joins TRBV2 to TRBJ1-1; 8 positions match TRBD1. The CDR3 spans 16 residues. Germline CDR1 and CDR2: SNHLY and FYNNEI. The J segment lost 0 bases and the V segment lost 8 bases, leaving 11 bases of the junction unmatched. Here the CDR3 reads CASHSDRGLLNTEAFF. CDR3 in DNA: TGTGCCAGCCACTCTGACAGGGGACTATTGAACACTGAAGCTTTCTTT.

This clonotype was counted between two and nine times. The rearrangement links TRBV18 to TRBJ1-1; 7 bases are shared with TRBD1. CDR3 length equals 15 residues. The germline CDR1 and CDR2 sequences are KGHSH and LQKENI. Unmatched junction bases numbered 8, after V lost 3 bases and J lost 4 bases. The CDR3 loop is CASSPSTGLITEAFF. The CDR3 nucleotides are TGTGCCAGCTCACCCTCGACAGGGTTGATCACTGAAGCTTTCTTT.

This clonotype was observed at least ten times. The chain carries TRBV2 and TRBJ2-3, with D perhaps TRBD2 (5 bases). The germline gives CDR1 SNHLY, CDR2 FYNNEI. This CDR3 comprises 15 residues. V lost 4 bases to trimming and J lost 1 base, with 12 bases between them. CDR3: CASSVERLGTDTQYF. Here the CDR3 DNA reads TGTGCCAGCAGTGTCGAGCGGCTAGGCACAGATACGCAGTATTTT.

In DNA, the CDR3 is TGCGCCAGCAGCCACTTGGCTGGGCATGAGCAGTTCTTC. This gives the protein CASSHLAGHEQFF. The chain recombines TRBV4-1 with TRBJ2-1, with D uncertain. Trimming took 3 bases from V and 8 from J, leaving 11 bases between them. The V gene's germline CDR1 is MGHRA and CDR2 YSYEKL. The CDR3 contains 13 residues.

The chain combines TRBV2 with TRBJ2-7; a possible D gene is TRBD1 (7 bases). This CDR3 region has 14 residues. V dropped 7 bases and J dropped 3 bases, with 16 bases sitting between them. Germline lookup yields CDR1 SNHLY and CDR2 FYNNEI. The CDR3 spells CASNGGDRNYEQYF. Written as DNA, the CDR3 is TGTGCCAGCAATGGAGGGGACAGAAACTACGAGCAGTACTTC.

The sample holds a few counts of this clonotype. The chain recombines TRBV20-1 with TRBJ1-2; D is possibly TRBD1 (5 bases). V lost 5 bases and J lost 6, with 19 bases in between. This CDR3 comprises 14 residues. Germline lookup yields CDR1 DFQATT and CDR2 SNEGSKA (reference sequence). CDR3 in DNA: TGCAGTGCTCTAAGACAGCGGAACGGGGATGGCTACACCTTC. Amino acid sequence: CSALRQRNGDGYTF.

This chain connects TRBV14 to TRBJ1-4, with 9 bases lining up with TRBD1. The CDR3 runs 16 residues. Germline V gene sequence: CDR1 SGHDN, CDR2 FVKESK. V lost 4 bases to trimming and J lost 8 bases; unmatched junction nucleotides: 11. This CDR3 reads CASSRGPGQGGEKLFF. Written as DNA, the CDR3 is TGTGCCAGCAGCCGTGGGCCGGGACAGGGCGGCGAAAAACTGTTTTTT.

The J gene is TRBJ2-3, the V gene TRBV29-1, with TRBD2 matching 8 bases. There are 15 residues in the CDR3. Germline CDR1 is SQVTM and CDR2 is ANQGSEA. The junction had 13 bases not matched to a gene; V was cut back by 7 bases and J by 4 bases. The CDR3 nucleotides are TGCAGCGCGAATTCCGGGACTAGGTCGGCAGATACGCAGTATTTT. Protein sequence: CSANSGTRSADTQYF.

This clonotype was counted between two and nine times. The chain couples TRBV29-1 to TRBJ2-7, with D uncertain. Germline lookup yields CDR1 SQVTM and CDR2 ANQGSEA. V was shortened by 3 bases and J by 0 bases, with 6 bases between the two germline ends. The CDR3 contains 12 residues. The chain's CDR3 is CSVDGPSYEQYF. DNA of the CDR3: TGCAGCGTTGACGGTCCCTCCTACGAGCAGTACTTC.

This clonotype occurred many times. This chain connects TRBV19 to TRBJ2-7, with D hard to call. Germline loops: CDR1 LNHDA, CDR2 SQIVND (reference sequence). V gave up 4 bases and J gave up 0 bases, with 16 bases separating them. The CDR3 totals 16 residues. The CDR3 loop is CASSRADAPNSYEQYF. Here the CDR3 DNA reads TGTGCCAGTAGTAGGGCGGACGCCCCAAACTCCTACGAGCAGTACTTC.

This clonotype has just a few counts. The V and J genes are TRBV10-3 and TRBJ1-2, with 10 bases matching TRBD1. Germline V lookup: CDR1 ENHRY, CDR2 SYGVKD. V was clipped by 7 bases and J by 5 bases; unmatched bases: 7. This CDR3 is built from 14 residues. CDR3 in amino acids: CAITRQGATYGYTF. The CDR3 DNA is TGTGCCATCACCCGACAGGGGGCTACGTATGGCTACACCTTC.

This clonotype came up a few times. The genes are TRBV20-1 and TRBJ2-7; D is perhaps TRBD1 or TRBD2 (5 bases each). Germline V gene data show CDR1 as DFQATT and CDR2 as SNEGSKA (reference sequence). This CDR3 has 14 residues. The ends were cut back, 0 bases at V and 7 bases at J, with 16 bases in the middle. CDR3 DNA sequence: TGCAGTGCTAGAGACCCCCTGAGGGGCTGGGAGCAGTACTTC. Protein sequence: CSARDPLRGWEQYF.

This clonotype was detected ten times or more. V gene TRBV7-8 combines with J gene TRBJ1-5; the D gene is possibly TRBD1 (5 bases). Germline V CDR1 and CDR2: SGHVS, FQNEAQ. The CDR3 runs to 14 residues. The germline V and J ends were trimmed by 2 bases and 4 bases, with 9 bases remaining between them. The CDR3 bases are TGTGCCAGCAGCTTAAGGGACTTTAATCAGCCCCAGCATTTT. Residues: CASSLRDFNQPQHF.

Many counts were recorded for this clonotype. The chain employs TRBV28 and TRBJ1-5; TRBD1 matches at 7 bases. V lost 3 bases to trimming and J lost 0 bases; unmatched junction nucleotides: 5. The CDR3 runs 16 residues. CDR1 and CDR2 from the germline V gene are MDHEN and SYDVKM. DNA for the CDR3: TGTGCCAGCAGTTTTACGACAGGGAGTAGCAATCAGCCCCAGCATTTT. Its protein is CASSFTTGSSNQPQHF.

This clonotype was observed at least ten times. The rearrangement joins TRBV19 to TRBJ2-1; D possibly corresponds to TRBD1 (6 bases). The V gene lost 3 bases and the J gene lost 4 bases, with 25 bases spanning the gap. CDR1 is LNHDA and CDR2 is SQIVND in the germline V gene (reference sequence). This CDR3 is 19 amino acids long. The CDR3 loop reads CASSMDSTGHLFRYNEQFF. CDR3 in DNA: TGTGCCAGTAGTATGGACAGCACAGGACACCTCTTTAGGTACAATGAGCAGTTCTTC.

This clonotype was observed at least ten times. V is TRBV2 and J is TRBJ2-3; D gene unclear. V was clipped by 6 bases and J by 1 base, with 17 bases between them. The CDR3 consists of 16 residues. Per the germline V gene, CDR1 is SNHLY and CDR2 is FYNNEI. CDR3 DNA sequence: TGTGCCAGCAGCTCGACGGCGACACTGCGCACAGATACGCAGTATTTT. Protein product: CASSSTATLRTDTQYF.

This clonotype was counted at least ten times. The V and J genes are TRBV18 and TRBJ1-1; D uncertain. V dropped 2 bases and J dropped 7 bases, with 8 bases sitting between them. This CDR3 has 12 amino acids. The germline V gene has CDR1 KGHSH and CDR2 LQKENI. The CDR3 DNA sequence: TGTGCCAGCTCACCAGGGAGTGGTGAAGCTTTCTTT. Its translation: CASSPGSGEAFF.

There are many counts of this clonotype. The gene calls are TRBV5-6 and TRBJ2-7; perhaps TRBD1 as D (8 bases). Germline assignment: CDR1 SGHDT and CDR2 YYEEEE. The CDR3 loop spans 15 amino acids. With 4 bases removed from V and 7 bases from J, the gap between germline ends came to 21 bases. Here the CDR3 reads CASSRRTGTTSEQYF. The CDR3 DNA sequence: TGTGCCAGCAGCCGGAGGACAGGGACTACGTCGGAGCAGTACTTC.

This clonotype appeared many times. The chain links TRBV7-9 to TRBJ1-1; 7 positions agree with TRBD1. V shed 3 bases, J shed 4 bases, and the junction held 8 bases outside the gene matches. Per germline, CDR1 SEHNR and CDR2 FQNEAQ (reference sequence). This CDR3 region has 15 residues. Written as DNA, the CDR3 is TGTGCCAGCAGCTTTGCGACAGGGACGGTCACTGAAGCTTTCTTT. It yields the protein CASSFATGTVTEAFF. The full variable domain, with the rest looked up from reference TRBV7-9 and TRBJ1-1, is DTGVSQNPRHKITKRGQNVTFRCDPISEHNRLYWYRQTLGQGPEFLTYFQNEAQLEKSRLLSDRFSAERPKGSFSTLEIQRTEQGDSAMYLCASSFATGTVTEAFFGQGTRLTVV.

This clonotype was seen many times. The chain joins TRBV5-4 to TRBJ2-1; D unclear. Trimming shortened V by 0 bases and J by 5 bases, and 9 bases separated the two germline ends. Germline V gene lookup returns CDR1 SGHNT and CDR2 YYREEE (reference sequence). The CDR3 consists of 14 residues. The CDR3 DNA sequence: TGTGCCAGCAGCTTGGCTTTGGCCGACAATGAGCAGTTCTTC. Its protein is CASSLALADNEQFF.